The next 15 T cell receptor beta chains were all read from a single sample in a study of T cell repertoires in cytomegalovirus infection. TCRdb re-called the reads through MiXCR, storing one row per CDR3 protein. Found here are approximately 500,000 distinct CDR3 sequences, about 26% of them singletons; the top ten hold approximately 13%. The sample consisted of PBMCs. These receptors were taken from a human donor in good health (CMV status not recorded). Some clones in this sample may be carry-over from other donors' samples.

This clonotype came up a few times. The rearrangement uses TRBV4-1 and TRBJ2-3; TRBD2 agrees at 8 bases. The ends lost 0 bases at V and 4 bases at J; junction bases unmatched: 6. CDR1 and CDR2 (germline): MGHRA, YSYEKL. The CDR3 covers 16 residues. CDR3 nucleotide sequence: TGCGCCAGCAGCCAAGAGTCAGCGGGAGTTGCAGATACGCAGTATTTT. It yields the protein CASSQESAGVADTQYF.

The chain links TRBV6-1 to TRBJ1-2; D is undetermined. The germline V and J ends were trimmed by 2 bases and 0 bases, with 10 bases remaining between them. Germline-derived CDR1 and CDR2 are MNHNS and SASEGT. The CDR3 runs to 15 residues. The CDR3 region has the DNA TGTGCCAGCAGTGAATTCTCAGTGGCTAACTATGGCTACACCTTC. Its translation is CASSEFSVANYGYTF.

The sample holds a few counts of this clonotype. This rearrangement joins TRBV19 to TRBJ1-4, with TRBD1 as a possible D gene (5 bases). Looked up from germline, CDR1 is LNHDA and CDR2 is SQIVND (reference sequence). V gave up 1 base and J gave up 2 bases, with 11 bases separating them. The CDR3 covers 16 residues. In DNA, the CDR3 is TGTGCCAGTAGTATAGGGAGGCGACAGACTAATGAAAAACTGTTTTTT. Translation gives CASSIGRRQTNEKLFF.

Only a few counts were recorded for this clonotype. CDR3 DNA: TGTGCCTGTACTTCATCACCCTTGATCTCTGGAAACACCATATATTTT. Translating it yields CACTSSPLISGNTIYF. The chain combines TRBV30 with TRBJ1-3; D remains ambiguous. This CDR3 has 16 amino acids. The germline V and J ends were trimmed by 6 bases and 0 bases, with 18 bases remaining between them. Germline V gives CDR1 GTSNPN, CDR2 SVGIG (reference sequence).

There are many counts of this clonotype. CDR3 nucleotides: TGTGCCAGCAGCCTCCGCGCAACCACTAGCACAGATACGCAGTATTTT. It is translated as CASSLRATTSTDTQYF. The chain combines TRBV7-8 with TRBJ2-3; D unclear. The CDR3 contains 16 residues. V lost 5 bases, J lost 0 bases, and 15 bases lay in between. Germline V CDR1 and CDR2: SGHVS, FQNEAQ.

The chain has TRBV14 and TRBJ1-2; no clear D gene. The CDR3 totals 13 residues. Germline CDR1 and CDR2: SGHDN and FVKESK. The V end lost 0 bases, the J end lost 8 bases, and 10 bases lay between the germline ends. CDR3: CASSQDGRAGYTF. CDR3 sequence (DNA): TGTGCCAGCAGCCAAGATGGTCGGGCCGGCTACACCTTC. Full variable domain (outside the CDR3, taken from reference TRBV14 and TRBJ1-2): EAGVTQFPSHSVIEKGQTVTLRCDPISGHDNLYWYRRVMGKEIKFLLHFVKESKQDESGMPNNRFLAERTGGTYSTLKVQPAELEDSGVYFCASSQDGRAGYTFGSGTRLTVV.

The V call is TRBV7-2, the J call TRBJ1-1; 8 bases are a match to TRBD1. CDR1 is SGHTA and CDR2 is FQGNSA in the germline V gene. With 1 base clipped from V and 3 bases from J, the junction kept 7 bases outside the gene matches. This CDR3 comprises 16 residues. In DNA form, the CDR3 reads TGTGCCAGCAGCTTAGGCAGGGCAGGGGGCTACACTGAAGCTTTCTTT. Amino acid sequence: CASSLGRAGGYTEAFF.

The chain employs TRBV27 and TRBJ2-7; a possible D gene is TRBD1 (5 bases). Between the trimmed V and J ends, which lost 2 bases and 5 bases, there was a span of 19 bases. The CDR3 covers 16 residues. CDR1 MNHEY and CDR2 SMNVEV come from the germline V gene (reference sequence). CDR3 DNA sequence: TGTGCCAGCAGTTTAGGGGTTGGGGCCCCCCCAAACGAGCAGTACGTC. It translates to CASSLGVGAPPNEQYV.

This clonotype was recorded once. Just one base apart from a much larger clone, this may be a read error. The J gene is TRBJ2-7, the V gene TRBV7-2, with 10 bases aligning to TRBD1. This CDR3 spans 14 amino acids. The germline V gene has CDR1 SGHTA and CDR2 FQGNSA. The CDR3 loop reads CATSLGTGAGEQYV. Here the CDR3 DNA reads TGTGCCACCAGCTTGGGGACAGGGGCTGGAGAGCAGTACGTC.

This clonotype showed up just a few times. V and J are TRBV7-9 and TRBJ1-1, with D unclear. The V and J ends lost 5 bases and 4 bases respectively, with 14 bases between them. This CDR3 contains 14 residues. Germline V CDR1 and CDR2: SEHNR, FQNEAQ (reference sequence). For the CDR3, the DNA is TGTGCCAGCAGCGCGACGGCCGTTTTCACTGAAGCTTTCTTT. Encoded protein: CASSATAVFTEAFF.

This clonotype was found many times. This chain uses TRBV7-2 with TRBJ2-1, with a weak D call TRBD1 (5 bases). V shed 0 bases and J shed 4 bases, with 10 bases lying between them. Germline values: CDR1 SGHTA, CDR2 FQGNSA. This CDR3 has 15 residues. The CDR3 is CASSLAPPGYNEQFF. The CDR3 DNA follows: TGTGCCAGCAGCTTAGCTCCCCCAGGGTACAATGAGCAGTTCTTC.

The CDR3 bases are TGTGCCAGCAGTCTACCGGGACAGAACTATGGCTACACCTTC. Translated: CASSLPGQNYGYTF. The chain couples TRBV14 to TRBJ1-2, with TRBD1 matching 7 bases. J lost 2 bases, V lost 6 bases, and 6 bases had no gene match. Germline CDR1 is SGHDN and CDR2 is FVKESK. There are 14 residues in the CDR3.

This clonotype has more than one count but fewer than ten. The junction does not match germline at one end; this may be a read error. As DNA, the CDR3 is TGTGCCAGCAGCTTGCAGTCTCGTCAGATCCTCCGATTC. This encodes CASSLQSRQILRF. The chain joins TRBV5-6 to TRBJ2-1, with unresolved D. CDR3 length: 13 residues. Per the germline V gene, CDR1 is SGHDT and CDR2 is YYEEEE.

This clonotype was recorded many times. The rearrangement links TRBV7-2 to TRBJ2-3; D is possibly TRBD1 (5 bases). This CDR3 has 14 amino acids. Trimming shortened V by 1 base and J by 2 bases, and 7 bases separated the two germline ends. Germline CDR1 SGHTA, CDR2 FQGNSA. The CDR3 DNA reads as TGTGCCAGCAGCTTAGGGGGCCCCACAGATACGCAGTATTTT. It yields the protein CASSLGGPTDTQYF.

In its sample, this clonotype was seen a few times. V and J are TRBV5-6 and TRBJ2-5, with 8 bases identical to TRBD1. With V trimmed by 4 bases and J by 2 bases, 7 bases remained unmatched. Germline values: CDR1 SGHDT, CDR2 YYEEEE. This CDR3 region has 15 residues. CDR3 loop: CASSGGTGLQETQYF. CDR3 in DNA: TGTGCCAGCAGCGGAGGGACAGGCCTACAAGAGACCCAGTACTTC.